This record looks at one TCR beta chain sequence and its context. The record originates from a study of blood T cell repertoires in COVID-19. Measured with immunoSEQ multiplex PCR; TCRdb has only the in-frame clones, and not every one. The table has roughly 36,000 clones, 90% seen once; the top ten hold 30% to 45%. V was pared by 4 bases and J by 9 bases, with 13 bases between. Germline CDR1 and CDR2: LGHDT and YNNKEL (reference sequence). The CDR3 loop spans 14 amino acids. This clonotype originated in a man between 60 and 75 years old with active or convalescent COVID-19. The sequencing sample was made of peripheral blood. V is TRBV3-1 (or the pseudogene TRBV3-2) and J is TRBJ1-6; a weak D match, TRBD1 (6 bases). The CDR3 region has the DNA TGTGCCAGCAGCCTCCTAGGGGGTGTTTCACCCCTCCACTTT. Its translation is CASSLLGGVSPLHF.